These T cell receptor beta chains were read from a single sample in a study of monozygotic twins with inflammatory bowel disease. TCRdb reprocessed the 5' RACE reads and keeps a single row for each CDR3 protein, giving no DNA. Its clone listing holds about 450,000 distinct CDR3 sequences. The specimen sequenced was blood. All receptors derive from a human donor with ulcerative colitis or Crohn's disease, or a healthy co-twin of an affected twin (not recorded which). Each CDR3 is given with its conserved first and last residue.

14	TRBV10-3	TRBJ2-5	CAISAGQGTETQYF
13	TRBV7-9	TRBJ2-7	CASSGGVSYEQYF
15	TRBV7-6	TRBJ1-5	CASSLDRGGRQPQHF
14	TRBV5-1	TRBJ1-2	CASSLRGGDYGYTF
13	TRBV29-1	TRBJ2-7	CSVEPWTGREQYF
13	TRBV7-2	TRBJ1-4	CASSRQLNEKLFF
13	TRBV18	TRBJ2-1	CASSPALYNEQFF
13	TRBV28	TRBJ2-5	CASSLRAVGSQYF
14	TRBV19	TRBJ1-1	CASSIPDRVIEAFF
14	TRBV5-1	TRBJ2-2	CASSPTENTGELFF
16	TRBV5-6	TRBJ2-7	CASSLGQGANTYEQYF
15	TRBV15	TRBJ2-2	CATSRERLNTGELFF
17	TRBV19	TRBJ2-1	CASSMAPYHDSYNEQFF
15	TRBV15	TRBJ1-5	CATSRDSAVRWPQHF
17	TRBV13	TRBJ2-3	CASSETKRGGSTDTQYF
17	TRBV29-1	TRBJ2-7	CSVEDPGGGQGVYEQYF
16	TRBV6-5	TRBJ2-6	CASSYGGQGGANVLTF
11	TRBV12-3/TRBV12-4	TRBJ1-1	CASSSSGVAFF
15	TRBV23-1	TRBJ1-5	CASSQLDRKYQPQHF
15	TRBV3-1	TRBJ2-7	CASSRSGTNPYEQYF
17	TRBV9	TRBJ2-6	CASSQRTDLSGANVLTF
15	TRBV7-9	TRBJ1-3	CASTPALRYGNTIYF
13	TRBV14	TRBJ2-1	CASSRLDVGEQFF
12	TRBV7-9	TRBJ2-3	CASSTHTDTQYF
17	TRBV4-1	TRBJ2-7	CASSQEFLTSRPYEQYF
17	TRBV12-3/TRBV12-4	TRBJ2-5	CASSPGAGTSRSETQYF